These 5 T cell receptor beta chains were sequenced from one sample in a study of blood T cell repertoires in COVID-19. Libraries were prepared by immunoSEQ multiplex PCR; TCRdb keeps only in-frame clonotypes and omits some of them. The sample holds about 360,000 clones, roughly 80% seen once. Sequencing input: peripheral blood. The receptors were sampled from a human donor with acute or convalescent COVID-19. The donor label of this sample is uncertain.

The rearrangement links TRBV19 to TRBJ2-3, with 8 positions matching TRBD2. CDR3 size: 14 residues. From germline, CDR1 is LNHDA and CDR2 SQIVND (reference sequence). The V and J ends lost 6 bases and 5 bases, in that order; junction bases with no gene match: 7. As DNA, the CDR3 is TGTGCCAGTAGCGTCAGGACTAGCCGAGATACGCAGTATTTT. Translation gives CASSVRTSRDTQYF.

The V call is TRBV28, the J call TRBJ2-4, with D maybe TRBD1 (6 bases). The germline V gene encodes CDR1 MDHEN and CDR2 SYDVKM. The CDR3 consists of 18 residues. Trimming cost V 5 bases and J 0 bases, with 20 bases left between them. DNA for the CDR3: TGTGCCAGCAGTCAACTTCTAACCACAGGGTCAGCCAAAAACATTCAGTACTTC. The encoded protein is CASSQLLTTGSAKNIQYF. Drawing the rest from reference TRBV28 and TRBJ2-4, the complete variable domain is DVKVTQSSRYLVKRTGEKVFLECVQDMDHENMFWYRQDPGLGLRLIYFSYDVKMKEKGDIPEGYSVSREKKERFSLILESASTNQTSMYLCASSQLLTTGSAKNIQYFGAGTRLSVL.

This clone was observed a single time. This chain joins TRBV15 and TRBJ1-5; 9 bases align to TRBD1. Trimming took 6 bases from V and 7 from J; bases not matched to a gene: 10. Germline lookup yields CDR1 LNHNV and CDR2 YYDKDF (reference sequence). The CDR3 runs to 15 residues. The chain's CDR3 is CATRNRGQLGQPQHF. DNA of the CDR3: TGTGCCACCAGGAACAGGGGGCAACTGGGACAGCCCCAGCATTTT.

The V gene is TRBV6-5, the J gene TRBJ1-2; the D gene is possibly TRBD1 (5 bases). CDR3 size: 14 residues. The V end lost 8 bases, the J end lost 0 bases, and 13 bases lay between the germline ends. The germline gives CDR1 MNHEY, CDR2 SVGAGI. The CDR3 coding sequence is TGTGCCAGCGTCAGCGGGGGTACTAACTATGGCTACACCTTC. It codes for CASVSGGTNYGYTF.

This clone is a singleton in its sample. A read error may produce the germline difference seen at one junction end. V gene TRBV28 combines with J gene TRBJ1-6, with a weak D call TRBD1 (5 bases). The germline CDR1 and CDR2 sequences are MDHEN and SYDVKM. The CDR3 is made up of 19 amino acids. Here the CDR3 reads CASSLLVPAAQGGNSPLHF. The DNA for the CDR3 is TGTGCCAGCAGCTTATTGGTCCCAGCGGCGCAGGGAGGGAATTCACCCCTCCACTTT.